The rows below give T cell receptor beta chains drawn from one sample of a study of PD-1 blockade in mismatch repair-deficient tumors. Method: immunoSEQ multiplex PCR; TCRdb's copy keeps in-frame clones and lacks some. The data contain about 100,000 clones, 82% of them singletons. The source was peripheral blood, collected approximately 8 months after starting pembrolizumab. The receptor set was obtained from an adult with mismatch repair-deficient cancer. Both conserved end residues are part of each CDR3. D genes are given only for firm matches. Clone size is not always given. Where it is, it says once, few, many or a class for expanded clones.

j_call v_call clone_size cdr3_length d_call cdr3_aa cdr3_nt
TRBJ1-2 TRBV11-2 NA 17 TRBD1 CASSFTRTGGNNYGYTF TGTGCCAGCAGCTTTACCCGGACAGGTGGGAATAACTATGGCTACACCTTC
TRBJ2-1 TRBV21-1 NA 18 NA CEGGGGLAGRVTYNEQFF TGTGAGGGAGGAGGGGGACTAGCGGGACGTGTAACCTACAATGAGCAGTTCTTC
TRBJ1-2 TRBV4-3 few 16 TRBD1 CASSQEGPGQGYGYTF TGCGCCAGCAGCCAAGAAGGACCGGGACAGGGCTATGGCTACACCTTC
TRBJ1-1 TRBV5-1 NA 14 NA CASSEGTLNTEAFF TGCGCCAGCAGCGAGGGGACGCTGAACACTGAAGCTTTCTTT
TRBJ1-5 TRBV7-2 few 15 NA CASSFTRGPNQPQHF TGTGCCAGCAGTTTCACCAGGGGTCCCAATCAGCCCCAGCATTTT
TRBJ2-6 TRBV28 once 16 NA CASKPRGHSGANVLTF TGTGCCAGCAAACCGAGAGGCCACTCTGGGGCCAACGTCCTGACTTTC
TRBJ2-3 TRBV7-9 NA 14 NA CASRSLLSTDTQYF TGTGCCAGCAGGTCTCTGCTTAGCACAGATACGCAGTATTTT
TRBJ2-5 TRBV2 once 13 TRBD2 CASSFSGKQTQYF TGTGCCAGCAGTTTTAGCGGGAAACAGACCCAGTACTTC
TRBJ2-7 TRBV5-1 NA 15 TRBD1 CASSLAGTDFNEQYF TGCGCCAGCAGCTTGGCCGGGACAGATTTTAACGAGCAGTACTTC
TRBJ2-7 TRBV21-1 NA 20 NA CASSTLAGLAEPGPKFLRFF TGTGCCAGCAGCACCCTAGCGGGACTAGCGGAACCCGGACCAAAATTCCTACGTTTCTTC
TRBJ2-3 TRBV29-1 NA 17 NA CSVVSLGDFFRTDTQYF TGCAGCGTTGTTTCCTTAGGGGACTTTTTTCGAACAGATACGCAGTATTTT
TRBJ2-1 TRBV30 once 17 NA CAWSVRLGASSYNEQFF TGTGCCTGGAGTGTACGTTTAGGGGCTAGCAGCTACAATGAGCAGTTCTTC
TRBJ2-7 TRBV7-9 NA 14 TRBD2 CASSFASGTVEQYF TGTGCCAGCAGCTTTGCTAGCGGGACGGTCGAGCAGTACTTC